The T cell receptor beta chain under discussion was sequenced for a study of beta chain features in type 1 diabetes. Sequencing targeted expressed TCRB transcripts, as all isolated RNA had been reverse transcribed. Generated by immunoSEQ multiplex PCR, the TCRdb table keeps only in-frame clones and is missing some. The table lists 130,000 to 150,000 clones, just over 9% of them singletons, with roughly 0.74% in the top ten. The CDR3 is 16 amino acids. CDR1 is SGHTA, CDR2 FQGNSA, per germline. Trimming removed 7 bases at V and 1 base at J, with 18 bases between. Study findings and constraints: The study notes PCR might favor shorter templates equally in patients and controls.

This clone was detected a few times. Its matching antigen is unknown. V gene TRBV7-2 combines with J gene TRBJ2-3; the D gene is possibly TRBD1 (6 bases). The TCR comes from a man between 18 and 35 years old in good health. The sequenced sample was central memory CD4+ T cells from blood. CDR3 DNA sequence: TGTGCCAGCACCCCAGGGGTCCTAGCTGGCACAGATACGCAGTATTTT. Its translation is CASTPGVLAGTDTQYF.